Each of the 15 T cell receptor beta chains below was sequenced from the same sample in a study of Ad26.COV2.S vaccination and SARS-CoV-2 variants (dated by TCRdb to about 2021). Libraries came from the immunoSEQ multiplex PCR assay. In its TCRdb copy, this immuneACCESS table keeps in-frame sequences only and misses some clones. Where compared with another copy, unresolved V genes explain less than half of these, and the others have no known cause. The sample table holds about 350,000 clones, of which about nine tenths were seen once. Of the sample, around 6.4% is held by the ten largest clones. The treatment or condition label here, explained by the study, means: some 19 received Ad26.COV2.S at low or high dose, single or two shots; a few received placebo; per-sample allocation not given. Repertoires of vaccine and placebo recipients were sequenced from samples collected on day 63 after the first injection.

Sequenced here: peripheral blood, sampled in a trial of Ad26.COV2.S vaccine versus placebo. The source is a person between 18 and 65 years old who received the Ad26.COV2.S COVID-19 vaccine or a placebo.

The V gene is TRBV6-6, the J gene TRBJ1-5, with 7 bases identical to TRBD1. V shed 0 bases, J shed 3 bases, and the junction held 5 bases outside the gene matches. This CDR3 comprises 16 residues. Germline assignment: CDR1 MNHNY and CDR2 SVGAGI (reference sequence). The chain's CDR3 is CASSYSTGTANQPQHF. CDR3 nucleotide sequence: TGTGCCAGCAGTTACTCGACTGGGACAGCCAATCAGCCCCAGCATTTT.

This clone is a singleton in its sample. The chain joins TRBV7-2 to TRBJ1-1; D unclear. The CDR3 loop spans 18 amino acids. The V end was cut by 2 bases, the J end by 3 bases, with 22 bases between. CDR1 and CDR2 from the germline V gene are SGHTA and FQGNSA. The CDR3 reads CASSLWISGTFFDTEAFF. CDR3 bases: TGTGCCAGCAGCTTATGGATCTCAGGTACCTTTTTTGACACTGAAGCTTTCTTT.

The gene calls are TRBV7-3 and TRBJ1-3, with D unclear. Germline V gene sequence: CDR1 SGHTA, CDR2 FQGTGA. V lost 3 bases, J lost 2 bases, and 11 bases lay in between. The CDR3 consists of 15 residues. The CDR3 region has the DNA TGTGCCAGCAGCTTGTTTCGGGGAACTGGAAACACCATATATTTT. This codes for CASSLFRGTGNTIYF.

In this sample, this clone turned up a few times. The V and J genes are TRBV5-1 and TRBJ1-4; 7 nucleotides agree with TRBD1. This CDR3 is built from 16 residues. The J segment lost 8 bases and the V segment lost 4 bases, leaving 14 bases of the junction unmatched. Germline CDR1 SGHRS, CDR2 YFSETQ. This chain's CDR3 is CASSKGWGQGEEKLFF. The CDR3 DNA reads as TGCGCCAGCAGCAAAGGGTGGGGGCAGGGGGAAGAAAAACTGTTTTTT.

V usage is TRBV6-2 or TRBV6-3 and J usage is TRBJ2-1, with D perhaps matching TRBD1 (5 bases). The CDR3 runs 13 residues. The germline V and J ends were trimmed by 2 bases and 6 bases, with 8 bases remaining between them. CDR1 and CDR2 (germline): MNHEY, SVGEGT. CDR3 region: CASSYLDINEQFF. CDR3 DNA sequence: TGTGCCAGCAGTTACCTGGACATCAATGAGCAGTTCTTC.

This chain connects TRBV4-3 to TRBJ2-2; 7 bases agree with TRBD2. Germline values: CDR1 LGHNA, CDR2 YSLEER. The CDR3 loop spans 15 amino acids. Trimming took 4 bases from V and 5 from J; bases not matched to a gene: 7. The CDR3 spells CASSPGRATTGELFF. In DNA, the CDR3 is TGCGCCAGCAGCCCGGGGAGGGCCACGACCGGGGAGCTGTTTTTT.

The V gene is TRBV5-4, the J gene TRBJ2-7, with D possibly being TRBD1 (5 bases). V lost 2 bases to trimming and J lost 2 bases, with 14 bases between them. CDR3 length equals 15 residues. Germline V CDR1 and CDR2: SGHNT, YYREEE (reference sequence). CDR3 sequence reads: CASSFDSIGPYEQYF. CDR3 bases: TGTGCCAGCAGCTTCGACAGTATTGGCCCCTACGAGCAGTACTTC.

CDR3 DNA sequence: TGTGCCAGCAGTTCCGGGAGTACGAGCACAGATACGCAGTATTTT. Its translation: CASSSGSTSTDTQYF. The chain is built from TRBV6-2 or TRBV6-3 and TRBJ2-3, with D perhaps matching TRBD2 (6 bases). Germline-derived CDR1 and CDR2 are MNHEY and SVGEGT. The CDR3 contains 15 residues. V was cut by 4 bases and J by 0 bases, with 11 bases left in between.

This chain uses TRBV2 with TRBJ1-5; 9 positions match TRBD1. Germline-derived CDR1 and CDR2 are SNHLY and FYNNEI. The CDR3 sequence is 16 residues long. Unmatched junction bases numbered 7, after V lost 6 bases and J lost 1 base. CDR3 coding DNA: TGTGCCAGCAGACCGGGACAGGGTTTAAGCAATCAGCCCCAGCATTTT. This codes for CASRPGQGLSNQPQHF.

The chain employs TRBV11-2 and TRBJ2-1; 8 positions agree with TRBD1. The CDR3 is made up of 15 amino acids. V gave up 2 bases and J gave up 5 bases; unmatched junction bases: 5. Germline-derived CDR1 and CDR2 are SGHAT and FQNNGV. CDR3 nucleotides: TGTGCCAGCAGCTTAAGCAGGGGGCCTAACAATGAGCAGTTCTTC. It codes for CASSLSRGPNNEQFF.

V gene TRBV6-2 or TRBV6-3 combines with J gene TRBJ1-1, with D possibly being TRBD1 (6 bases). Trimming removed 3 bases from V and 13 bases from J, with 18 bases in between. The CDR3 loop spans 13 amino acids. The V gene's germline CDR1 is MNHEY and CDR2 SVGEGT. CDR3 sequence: CASSYDTGHQDFF. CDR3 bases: TGTGCCAGCAGTTATGATACAGGGCACCAGGATTTCTTT.

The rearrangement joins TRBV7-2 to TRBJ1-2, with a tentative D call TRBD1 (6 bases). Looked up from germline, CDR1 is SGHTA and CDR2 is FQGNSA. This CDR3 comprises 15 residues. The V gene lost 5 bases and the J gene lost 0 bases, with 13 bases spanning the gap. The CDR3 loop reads CASSLDRTANYGYTF. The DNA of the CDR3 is TGTGCCAGCAGCCTTGACAGGACGGCTAACTATGGCTACACCTTC.

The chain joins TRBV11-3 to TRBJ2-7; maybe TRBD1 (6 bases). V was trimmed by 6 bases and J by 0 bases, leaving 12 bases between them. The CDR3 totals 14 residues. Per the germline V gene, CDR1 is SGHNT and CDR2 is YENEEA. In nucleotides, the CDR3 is TGTGCCAGCAGTGTGACAGGACCCTCCTACGAGCAGTACTTC. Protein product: CASSVTGPSYEQYF.

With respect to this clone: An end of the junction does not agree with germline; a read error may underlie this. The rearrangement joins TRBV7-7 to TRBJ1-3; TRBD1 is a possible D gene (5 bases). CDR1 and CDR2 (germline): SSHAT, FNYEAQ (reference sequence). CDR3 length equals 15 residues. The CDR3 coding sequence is TGTGCTAGCAGCCCCTCAGACAGCTCTGGAAACACCATATATTTT. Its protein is CASSPSDSSGNTIYF.

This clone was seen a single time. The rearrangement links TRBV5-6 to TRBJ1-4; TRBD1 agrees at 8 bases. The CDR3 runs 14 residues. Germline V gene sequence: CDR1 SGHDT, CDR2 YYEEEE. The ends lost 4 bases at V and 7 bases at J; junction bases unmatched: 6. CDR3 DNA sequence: TGTGCCAGCAGCAGGACAGGGCTGGGTGAAAAACTGTTTTTT. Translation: CASSRTGLGEKLFF.